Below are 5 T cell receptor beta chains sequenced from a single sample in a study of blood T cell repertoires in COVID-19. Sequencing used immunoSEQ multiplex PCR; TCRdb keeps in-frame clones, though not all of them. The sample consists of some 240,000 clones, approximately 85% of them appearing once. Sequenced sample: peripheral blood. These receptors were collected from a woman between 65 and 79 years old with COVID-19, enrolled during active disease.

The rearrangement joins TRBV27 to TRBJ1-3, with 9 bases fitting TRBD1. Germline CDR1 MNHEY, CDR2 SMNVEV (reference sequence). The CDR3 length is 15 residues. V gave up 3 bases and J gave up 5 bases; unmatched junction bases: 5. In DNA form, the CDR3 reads TGTGCCAGCAGTTTGGGGGACAGGGAAAGAAACACCATATATTTT. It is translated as CASSLGDRERNTIYF.

The CDR3 DNA reads as TGCGCCAGCAGCCCCTTTCTTACTAGCTCATACAATGAGCAGTTCTTC. Encoded protein: CASSPFLTSSYNEQFF. The V and J genes are TRBV4-3 and TRBJ2-1; tentative D call: TRBD2 (6 bases). The CDR3 is 16 amino acids. The germline V and J ends were trimmed by 4 bases and 4 bases, with 17 bases remaining between them. Germline-derived CDR1 and CDR2 are LGHNA and YSLEER.

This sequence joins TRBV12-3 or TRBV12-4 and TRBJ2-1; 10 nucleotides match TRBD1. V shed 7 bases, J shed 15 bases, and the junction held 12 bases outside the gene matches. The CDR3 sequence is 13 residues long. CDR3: CASIIMGQGLAFF. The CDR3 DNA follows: TGTGCCAGCATCATTATGGGACAGGGGCTTGCGTTCTTC.

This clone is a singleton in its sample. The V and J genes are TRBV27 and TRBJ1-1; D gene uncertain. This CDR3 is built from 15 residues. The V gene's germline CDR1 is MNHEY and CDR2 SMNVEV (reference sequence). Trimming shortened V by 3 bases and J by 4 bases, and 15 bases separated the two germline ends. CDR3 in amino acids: CASSFGFGVSTEAFF. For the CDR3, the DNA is TGTGCCAGCAGTTTCGGTTTCGGGGTTAGCACTGAAGCTTTCTTT.

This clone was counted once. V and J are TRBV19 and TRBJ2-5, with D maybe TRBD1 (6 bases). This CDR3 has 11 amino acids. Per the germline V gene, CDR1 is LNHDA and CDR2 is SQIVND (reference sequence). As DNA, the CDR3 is TGTGCACAGGGTGCGCGGGAGACCCAGTACTTC. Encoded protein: CAQGARETQYF. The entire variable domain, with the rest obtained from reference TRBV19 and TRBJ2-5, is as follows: DGGITQSPKYLFRKEGQNVTLSCEQNLNHDAMYWYRQDPGQGLRLIYYSQIVNDFQKGDIAEGYSVSREKKESFPLTVTSAQKNPTAFYLCAQGARETQYFGPGTRLLVL.